Reported below is one T cell receptor beta chain. Its antigen is unknown. These data come from a study of T cell repertoires in urothelial bladder cancer. Overall study context: Resected lesion stages: three cT0, three cTa, three cT1, three cT2+. Study-wide results and limits: Carcinoma specimens had median about 1.8% tumor infiltrating lymphocytes, benign about 12%. Median T cells were about 5,500 in carcinoma and about 25,000 in benign specimens. One T-cell clone reached up to about 15% of carcinoma infiltrating lymphocytes.

V dropped 3 bases and J dropped 6 bases, with 14 bases sitting between them. Germline CDR1 is SNHLY and CDR2 is FYNNEI. The CDR3 sequence is 14 residues long. Sequenced by immunoSEQ multiplex PCR; TCRdb stores in-frame clones only, minus some. Of 2,000 to 2,500 clones in the sample, around 68% were seen once. The chain uses TRBV2 and TRBJ1-2; D is undetermined. The specimen sequenced was bladder tissue. The TCR originated in a human donor with a benign inflammatory bladder lesion. The CDR3 is CASSDLPGGNGYTF. CDR3 nucleotide sequence: TGTGCCAGCAGTGACCTACCGGGTGGGAATGGCTACACCTTC.